A single sample is the source of the 30 T cell receptor beta chains below, sequenced in a study of blood T cell repertoires in COVID-19. Profiling relied on immunoSEQ multiplex PCR, and the TCRdb table lists in-frame clones only, not all of them. This table has around 19,000 clones, about 91% appearing once. Material: peripheral blood. The receptors derive from a human donor in a cohort sampled during active COVID-19. The donor label of this sample is uncertain.

The chain recombines TRBV7-9 with TRBJ2-6; tentative D call: TRBD1 (5 bases). Germline CDR1 and CDR2: SEHNR and FQNEAQ (reference sequence). The CDR3 has 15 amino acids. The V and J ends lost 5 bases and 1 base respectively, with 9 bases between them. The CDR3 here is CASSTGWSGANVLTF. Written as DNA, the CDR3 is TGTGCCAGCAGCACAGGTTGGTCTGGGGCCAACGTCCTGACTTTC.

This clone was picked up a small number of times. The chain has TRBV6-2 or TRBV6-3 and TRBJ2-1, with 16 bases that match TRBD2. The length of the CDR3 is 19 residues. Germline CDR1 and CDR2: MNHEY and SVGEGT. After removal of 6 bases from V and 3 bases from J, the junction contained 11 bases not matched to a gene. Here the CDR3 reads CASSQGGLAGGPYYNEQFF. The DNA for the CDR3 is TGTGCCAGCAGCCAGGGGGGACTAGCGGGAGGGCCTTACTACAATGAGCAGTTCTTC.

The chain combines TRBV12-3 or TRBV12-4 with TRBJ2-7, with D tentatively TRBD2 (6 bases). The CDR3 totals 13 residues. V shed 2 bases and J shed 5 bases, with 10 bases lying between them. CDR3 loop: CASSLWGGDEQYF. The CDR3 DNA is TGTGCCAGCAGTTTATGGGGAGGCGACGAGCAGTACTTC.

The rearrangement joins TRBV28 to TRBJ2-3; D may be TRBD2 (5 bases). Trimming took 3 bases from V and 3 from J, leaving 7 bases between them. In germline, CDR1 is MDHEN, CDR2 SYDVKM. The length of the CDR3 is 13 residues. The CDR3 region is CASSLRVTDTQYF. CDR3 nucleotide sequence: TGTGCCAGCAGTTTGAGGGTAACAGATACGCAGTATTTT.

The CDR3 nucleotides read TGTGCCAGCAGCATGGACTATTTCGAAGAGACCCAGTACTTC. Translated, it gives CASSMDYFEETQYF. The V gene is TRBV7-2, the J gene TRBJ2-5, with TRBD2 as a possible D gene (6 bases). The germline V gene encodes CDR1 SGHTA and CDR2 FQGNSA. Trimming removed 5 bases at V and 3 bases at J, with 13 bases between. CDR3 length: 14 amino acids.

V and J are TRBV12-5 and TRBJ2-5, with 9 nucleotides matching TRBD2. Germline CDR1 reads LGHNT; CDR2 reads FRNRAP. Unmatched junction bases numbered 12, after V lost 0 bases and J lost 4 bases. The CDR3 extends over 18 amino acids. DNA of the CDR3: TGTGCTAGTGGTTTGGTACGTGCTAGCGGGGAGTTCCCAGAGACCCAGTACTTC. Protein: CASGLVRASGEFPETQYF.

The V and J genes are TRBV10-3 and TRBJ2-1; tentative D call: TRBD1 (6 bases). With 10 bases removed from V and 8 bases from J, the gap between germline ends came to 27 bases. The CDR3 is 16 residues long. Per the germline V gene, CDR1 is ENHRY and CDR2 is SYGVKD. The CDR3 loop reads CATSVGGPGNRDEQFF. The CDR3 DNA is TGTGCCACCTCTGTTGGGGGCCCCGGAAATCGAGATGAGCAGTTCTTC.

The V call is TRBV5-1, the J call TRBJ2-2; TRBD2 matches 12 bases. Germline V gene lookup returns CDR1 SGHRS and CDR2 YFSETQ. Trimming at V came to 5 bases and at J to 6 bases, leaving 8 bases not matched to a gene. The CDR3 runs 16 residues. CDR3 nucleotide sequence: TGCGCCAGCAGGTCGACTAGCGGGAGTACTTCCGGGGAGCTGTTTTTT. Translation: CASRSTSGSTSGELFF. The whole variable domain, remainder taken from reference TRBV5-1 and TRBJ2-2, is KAGVTQTPRYLIKTRGQQVTLSCSPISGHRSVSWYQQTPGQGLQFLFEYFSETQRNKGNFPGRFSGRQFSNSRSEMNVSTLELGDSALYLCASRSTSGSTSGELFFGEGSRLTVL.

The CDR3 region is CASKTSNEKLFF. The CDR3 DNA reads as TGTGCCAGCAAAACCAGTAATGAAAAACTGTTTTTT. This chain uses TRBV2 with TRBJ1-4; no clear D. The ends were cut back, 7 bases at V and 4 bases at J, with 7 bases in the middle. Germline V gene data show CDR1 as SNHLY and CDR2 as FYNNEI. The CDR3 length is 12 residues.

This clone was recorded only once. This sequence joins TRBV9 and TRBJ2-3, with D possibly TRBD1 on 5 matching bases. Trimming pared 0 bases from V and 6 bases from J, leaving 11 bases between. CDR3 length: 14 residues. Germline assignment: CDR1 SGDLS and CDR2 YYNGEE. The CDR3 reads CASSVGQGIDTQYF. For the CDR3, the DNA is TGTGCCAGCAGCGTAGGGCAGGGTATCGATACGCAGTATTTT.

The chain is built from TRBV7-9 and TRBJ1-1, with D perhaps TRBD1 (6 bases). This CDR3 contains 14 residues. V was trimmed by 4 bases and J by 0 bases, leaving 9 bases between them. Germline loops: CDR1 SEHNR, CDR2 FQNEAQ (reference sequence). In nucleotides, the CDR3 is TGTGCCAGCAGCTGGACAGTTATGAACACTGAAGCTTTCTTT. Translation gives CASSWTVMNTEAFF.

CDR3 DNA: TGCGCCAGCAGCTTGGTCAATTACAGGGACACTGAAGCTTTCTTT. This translates into CASSLVNYRDTEAFF. The V and J genes are TRBV5-1 and TRBJ1-1; D perhaps matches TRBD1 (6 bases). With 0 bases removed from V and 3 bases from J, the gap between germline ends came to 12 bases. The CDR3 is 15 amino acids. CDR1 is SGHRS, CDR2 YFSETQ, per germline.

The J gene is TRBJ1-2, the V gene TRBV27; 9 nucleotides agree with TRBD1. V lost 5 bases to trimming and J lost 5 bases; unmatched junction nucleotides: 6. The CDR3 contains 14 residues. Germline CDR1 and CDR2: MNHEY and SMNVEV (reference sequence). Here the CDR3 reads CASSAGQGIYGYTF. The CDR3 DNA is TGTGCCAGCAGTGCGGGACAGGGCATATATGGCTACACCTTC.

The gene calls are TRBV5-6 and TRBJ2-7, with D maybe TRBD1 (5 bases). CDR3 length: 12 amino acids. Germline values: CDR1 SGHDT, CDR2 YYEEEE. V lost 0 bases, J lost 9 bases, and 10 bases lay in between. Here the CDR3 DNA reads TGTGCCAGCAGCTTGGCCCGACAGAGGCAGTACTTC. It specifies CASSLARQRQYF.

This chain joins TRBV27 and TRBJ2-2; perhaps TRBD2 as D (6 bases). Germline V gives CDR1 MNHEY, CDR2 SMNVEV (reference sequence). The CDR3 runs 15 residues. The ends were cut back, 2 bases at V and 3 bases at J, with 10 bases in the middle. The CDR3 reads CASSLRERDTGELFF. The CDR3 DNA sequence: TGTGCCAGCAGTTTACGGGAGCGCGACACCGGGGAGCTGTTTTTT.

The V call is TRBV18, the J call TRBJ2-7, with a weak D call TRBD1 (5 bases). V was cut by 0 bases and J by 0 bases, with 9 bases left in between. CDR1 KGHSH and CDR2 LQKENI come from the germline V gene. The CDR3 has 15 residues. DNA for the CDR3: TGTGCCAGCTCACCACCTTCAGGGCCCTCCTACGAGCAGTACTTC. Protein product: CASSPPSGPSYEQYF.

The chain couples TRBV4-2 to TRBJ1-5; possibly TRBD1 for D (6 bases). The CDR3 runs 15 residues. Trimming stripped 5 bases from V and 5 bases from J, with 16 bases between. Per germline, CDR1 LGHNA and CDR2 YNFKEQ. The CDR3 bases are TGTGCCAGCAGCAAGGGGGGGGATAGGGATCAGCCCCAGCATTTT. It yields the protein CASSKGGDRDQPQHF.

The chain has TRBV6-6 and TRBJ1-2; 8 bases map to TRBD1. V was pared by 0 bases and J by 7 bases, with 1 base of the junction left unmatched. The CDR3 sequence is 13 residues long. Germline assignment: CDR1 MNHNY and CDR2 SVGAGI (reference sequence). The CDR3 is CASSYSDRAGYTF. CDR3 bases: TGTGCCAGCAGTTACTCGGACAGGGCTGGCTACACCTTC.

The V call is TRBV18, the J call TRBJ2-7; unclear D gene. The CDR3 is 15 residues long. CDR1 is KGHSH and CDR2 is LQKENI in the germline V gene. Deletions cut 4 bases from V and 4 bases from J, with 17 bases between. The CDR3 nucleotides read TGTGCCAGCTCACTAGATTCGCCCCTGCTGTACGAGCAGTACTTC. Encoded protein: CASSLDSPLLYEQYF.

The J gene is TRBJ1-2, the V gene TRBV29-1, with a possible D match to TRBD1 (6 bases). The germline V gene encodes CDR1 SQVTM and CDR2 ANQGSEA. This CDR3 is 11 amino acids long. The ends were cut back, 7 bases at V and 7 bases at J, with 13 bases in the middle. The CDR3 reads CSAGQYAGYTF. In DNA, the CDR3 is TGCAGCGCTGGACAGTATGCTGGCTACACCTTC.

The chain joins TRBV11-2 to TRBJ2-1; the D gene is possibly TRBD2 (5 bases). Trimming took off 2 bases at V and 2 bases at J, with 10 bases between the two ends. The germline CDR1 and CDR2 sequences are SGHAT and FQNNGV. The CDR3 extends over 15 amino acids. The chain's CDR3 is CASSLTGSAYNEQFF. The CDR3 nucleotides read TGTGCCAGCAGCTTAACGGGGTCCGCCTACAATGAGCAGTTCTTC.

The rearrangement joins TRBV7-6 to TRBJ2-1; a possible D gene is TRBD1 (7 bases). The CDR3 length is 15 residues. From germline, CDR1 is SGHVS and CDR2 FNYEAQ. The V end was cut by 2 bases, the J end by 0 bases, with 8 bases between. CDR3 DNA sequence: TGTGCCAGCAGCTTACAGGGGGGCTCCTACAATGAGCAGTTCTTC. Its protein product is CASSLQGGSYNEQFF.

V and J are TRBV7-3 and TRBJ2-2, with D tentatively TRBD2 (5 bases). The CDR3 runs to 15 residues. The germline gives CDR1 SGHTA, CDR2 FQGTGA. V was cut by 4 bases and J by 8 bases, with 17 bases left in between. This CDR3 reads CASSSADSLGGELFF. CDR3 DNA: TGTGCCAGCAGCTCCGCGGACTCCCTCGGGGGGGAGCTGTTTTTT.

V and J are TRBV5-4 and TRBJ2-7, with 7 bases identical to TRBD1. Per germline, CDR1 SGHNT and CDR2 YYREEE (reference sequence). The V and J ends lost 5 bases and 2 bases, in that order; junction bases with no gene match: 10. CDR3 length: 15 residues. CDR3 DNA: TGTGCCAGCAGTTCCTTGACAGGGTCGGCCTACGAGCAGTACTTC. Translation: CASSSLTGSAYEQYF.

The rearrangement links TRBV18 to TRBJ2-7; D unresolved. The germline CDR1 and CDR2 sequences are KGHSH and LQKENI. V was pared by 6 bases and J by 0 bases, with 15 bases between. CDR3 length: 15 residues. The CDR3 loop is CASSRSMGSSYEQYF. In DNA form, the CDR3 reads TGTGCCAGCTCCCGATCGATGGGCAGCTCCTACGAGCAGTACTTC.

This clone was seen only once. This rearrangement joins TRBV6-5 to TRBJ2-5, with 9 bases matching TRBD1. After removal of 6 bases from V and 2 bases from J, the junction contained 4 bases not matched to a gene. Germline CDR1 MNHEY, CDR2 SVGAGI. The CDR3 sequence is 14 residues long. The CDR3 DNA reads TGTGCCAGCAGCTGGGACAGGGAACAAGAGACCCAGTACTTC. The encoded protein is CASSWDREQETQYF.

The chain recombines TRBV19 with TRBJ2-3; 14 bases match TRBD2. Per germline, CDR1 LNHDA and CDR2 SQIVND (reference sequence). There are 19 residues in the CDR3. J gave up 3 bases and V 5 bases, and 13 bases lay outside the gene matches. The CDR3 protein is CASSRMASGLAGVTDTQYF. The CDR3 region has the DNA TGTGCCAGTAGTCGAATGGCCTCGGGACTAGCGGGAGTTACAGATACGCAGTATTTT.

This clone was seen only a few times. V usage is TRBV7-9 and J usage is TRBJ2-1, with D perhaps matching TRBD1 (5 bases). V was trimmed by 6 bases and J by 0 bases, leaving 12 bases between them. Germline V gene lookup returns CDR1 SEHNR and CDR2 FQNEAQ (reference sequence). This CDR3 is 15 amino acids long. This CDR3 is CASRPQGSSYNEQFF. As DNA, the CDR3 is TGTGCCAGCAGGCCGCAGGGCAGCTCCTACAATGAGCAGTTCTTC.

The chain recombines TRBV11-2 with TRBJ2-7; TRBD1 might be the D (5 bases). This CDR3 spans 15 amino acids. V was shortened by 4 bases and J by 2 bases, with 15 bases between the two germline ends. Germline V lookup: CDR1 SGHAT, CDR2 FQNNGV. CDR3 nucleotide sequence: TGTGCCAGCAGCTCGCCAAGGGGCAAAACCTACGAGCAGTACTTC. Translation: CASSSPRGKTYEQYF.

V gene TRBV5-4 combines with J gene TRBJ2-7; D possibly corresponds to TRBD2 (6 bases). Germline lookup yields CDR1 SGHNT and CDR2 YYREEE (reference sequence). The V end lost 2 bases, the J end lost 7 bases, and 13 bases lay between the germline ends. The CDR3 runs 13 residues. CDR3 residues: CASSFFREKEQYF. Written as DNA, the CDR3 is TGTGCCAGCAGCTTCTTCCGGGAGAAAGAGCAGTACTTC.